The 12 T cell receptor beta chains in this list originate from one sample, sequenced in a study of long-term antiretroviral therapy in people with HIV (dated by TCRdb to 2022 to 2024). The immunoSEQ hsTCRB v3.0 assay was used at survey level resolution for TRB variable region sequencing. Entries here come from immuneACCESS through TCRdb and include only in-frame sequences with V and J called. Some clones fail to appear in such tables; in the studies checked, an unresolved V gene covers under half of the shortfall, and the cause of the remainder is unknown. The sample yields approximately 21,000 clones; 82% were counted once. 5% of the sample rests with the top ten. The sample here was unsorted PBMCs, taken 0.3 years after starting antiretroviral therapy. The source is a man aged 45-65 years with HIV.

This clone has a handful of counts. This chain links TRBV20-1 with TRBJ1-2; 7 positions agree with TRBD1. V was pared by 4 bases and J by 7 bases, with 3 bases of the junction left unmatched. The CDR3 runs 11 residues. Per germline, CDR1 DFQATT and CDR2 SNEGSKA (reference sequence). The CDR3 reads CSAKNRGGYTF. The CDR3 region has the DNA TGCAGTGCTAAGAACAGGGGTGGCTACACCTTC.

This clone was observed once. This same CDR3 is encoded by further DNA sequences in the sample. J is TRBJ2-7 and V is TRBV7-2; D is uncertain. There are 11 residues in the CDR3. V was clipped by 5 bases and J by 3 bases, with 5 bases between them. The germline CDR1 and CDR2 sequences are SGHTA and FQGNSA. The CDR3 sequence: CASSPSYEQYF. The CDR3 DNA reads TGTGCCAGCAGCCCTAGCTACGAGCAGTACTTC. The whole variable domain, remainder taken from reference TRBV7-2 and TRBJ2-7, is GAGVSQSPSNKVTEKGKDVELRCDPISGHTALYWYRQSLGQGLEFLIYFQGNSAPDKSGLPSDRFSAERTGGSVSTLTIQRTQQEDSAVYLCASSPSYEQYFGPGTRLTVT.

Here the CDR3 reads CASSPTGYTGGTNEKLFF. The CDR3 coding sequence is TGTGCCAGCAGCCCAACAGGGTACACAGGGGGGACTAATGAAAAACTGTTTTTT. The chain uses TRBV7-3 and TRBJ1-4; 8 nucleotides line up with TRBD1. Germline trimming cut 5 bases from V and 2 bases from J; bases unmatched to any gene: 13. Per germline, CDR1 SGHTA and CDR2 FQGTGA. This CDR3 has 18 amino acids.

The genes are TRBV10-1 and TRBJ2-2; TRBD1 is a possible D gene (6 bases). V shed 3 bases and J shed 1 base, with 9 bases lying between them. Germline V gene sequence: CDR1 WNHNN, CDR2 SYGVQD (reference sequence). This CDR3 is 15 amino acids long. CDR3 DNA sequence: TGCGCCAGCAGTGACTGGACAGAGAACACCGGGGAGCTGTTTTTT. This translates into CASSDWTENTGELFF.

This sequence joins TRBV7-2 and TRBJ1-1, with D possibly being TRBD1 (5 bases). V shed 1 base and J shed 0 bases, with 9 bases lying between them. The CDR3 covers 15 residues. Germline V CDR1 and CDR2: SGHTA, FQGNSA. CDR3 DNA: TGTGCCAGCAGCTTAGGGGGCAGAATGAACACTGAAGCTTTCTTT. Residues: CASSLGGRMNTEAFF.

The chain is built from TRBV7-9 and TRBJ2-7; 9 nucleotides agree with TRBD1. CDR3 size: 15 residues. The junction had 7 bases not matched to a gene; V was cut back by 7 bases and J by 0 bases. The germline CDR1 and CDR2 sequences are SEHNR and FQNEAQ (reference sequence). The CDR3 loop is CASTPGQGASYEQYF. The CDR3 nucleotides are TGTGCCAGCACTCCGGGACAGGGAGCCTCCTACGAGCAGTACTTC.

The chain combines TRBV7-9 with TRBJ1-2, with D perhaps TRBD1 (5 bases). CDR3 length equals 16 residues. Per germline, CDR1 SEHNR and CDR2 FQNEAQ (reference sequence). Trimming cost V 1 base and J 4 bases, with 16 bases left between them. In DNA, the CDR3 is TGTGCCAGCAGCTTAGATGGGTTCAGGGACGTCTATGGCTACACCTTC. It codes for CASSLDGFRDVYGYTF.

The chain uses TRBV11-2 and TRBJ2-1; no clear D. This CDR3 is 16 amino acids long. V lost 1 base and J lost 2, with 12 bases in between. Germline loops: CDR1 SGHAT, CDR2 FQNNGV. CDR3 coding DNA: TGTGCCAGCAGCTTAGTCCGTGCGGTAGCCTACAATGAGCAGTTCTTC. This sequence encodes CASSLVRAVAYNEQFF.

Only one count was recorded for this clone. This chain connects TRBV7-9 to TRBJ1-4; tentative D call: TRBD1 (5 bases). Trimming took off 0 bases at V and 4 bases at J, with 15 bases between the two ends. The germline gives CDR1 SEHNR, CDR2 FQNEAQ (reference sequence). This CDR3 is 17 amino acids long. CDR3 in DNA: TGTGCCAGCAGCTTAGCGCCGTTTGGACAAGTTAATGAAAAACTGTTTTTT. This encodes CASSLAPFGQVNEKLFF.

This clone was seen once. The chain carries TRBV7-8 and TRBJ2-5; 12 bases line up with TRBD2. The CDR3 loop spans 18 amino acids. V lost 3 bases to trimming and J lost 1 base; unmatched junction nucleotides: 9. CDR1 is SGHVS, CDR2 FQNEAQ, per germline. The CDR3 DNA reads as TGTGCCAGCAGCTTCCCACTAGCGGGAGGTCCCATCCAAGAGACCCAGTACTTC. It is translated as CASSFPLAGGPIQETQYF.

The chain combines TRBV11-3 with TRBJ1-1, with D possibly TRBD1 on 5 matching bases. The CDR3 spans 11 residues. The V gene's germline CDR1 is SGHNT and CDR2 YENEEA. V gave up 9 bases and J gave up 5 bases, with 10 bases separating them. DNA of the CDR3: TGTGCCAGTGCAGGGAATACTGAAGCTTTCTTT. Protein: CASAGNTEAFF.

V usage is TRBV6-6 and J usage is TRBJ1-1; TRBD1 might be the D (6 bases). CDR1 and CDR2 from the germline V gene are MNHNY and SVGAGI (reference sequence). The CDR3 loop spans 14 amino acids. V was shortened by 2 bases and J by 1 base, with 8 bases between the two germline ends. The CDR3 coding sequence is TGTGCCAGCAGTTACACGGGGGCGAACACTGAAGCTTTCTTT. Translating gives CASSYTGANTEAFF.